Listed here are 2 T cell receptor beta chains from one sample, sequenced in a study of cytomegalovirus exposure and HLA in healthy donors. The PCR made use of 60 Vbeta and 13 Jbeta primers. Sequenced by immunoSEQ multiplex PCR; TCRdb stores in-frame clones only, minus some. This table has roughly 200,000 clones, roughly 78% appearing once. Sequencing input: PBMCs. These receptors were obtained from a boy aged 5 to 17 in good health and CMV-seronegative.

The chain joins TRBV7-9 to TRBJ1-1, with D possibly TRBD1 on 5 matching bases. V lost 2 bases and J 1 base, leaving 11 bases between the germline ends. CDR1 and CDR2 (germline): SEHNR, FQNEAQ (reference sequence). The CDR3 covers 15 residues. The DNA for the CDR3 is TGTGCCAGCAGCTTATCCGGGACTTCGAACACTGAAGCTTTCTTT. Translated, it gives CASSLSGTSNTEAFF.

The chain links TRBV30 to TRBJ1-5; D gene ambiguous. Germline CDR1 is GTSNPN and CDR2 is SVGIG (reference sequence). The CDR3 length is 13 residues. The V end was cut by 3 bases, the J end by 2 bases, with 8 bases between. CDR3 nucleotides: TGTGCCTGGAGCTACCCCCGCAATCAGCCCCAGCATTTT. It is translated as CAWSYPRNQPQHF.